These 20 T cell receptor beta chains came from one sample sequenced in a study of vaccination and CD4 T cells after COVID-19. TCRdb processed the PCR reads anew with MiXCR; each CDR3 protein has one entry. The table lists approximately 40,000 distinct CDR3 sequences, about 35% of them singletons, with roughly 5.9% in the top ten. Noted time point: late sampling 161 to 241 days after vaccination in three convalescent patients. This material consisted of CD4+ T cells from blood, taken about 7 months after SARS-CoV-2 vaccination. The receptors derive from a human donor who had recovered from COVID-19.

The chain couples TRBV20-1 to TRBJ2-1, with D possibly TRBD2 on 5 matching bases. CDR1 is DFQATT and CDR2 is SNEGSKA in the germline V gene (reference sequence). V was trimmed by 1 base and J by 1 base, leaving 14 bases between them. The CDR3 sequence is 16 residues long. The CDR3 loop reads CSARVPRARSYNEQFF. CDR3 DNA sequence: TGCAGTGCTAGAGTTCCGAGGGCGAGATCCTACAATGAGCAGTTCTTC.

The chain carries TRBV7-2 and TRBJ2-2, with 7 bases matching TRBD1. V trimming: 6 bases; J trimming: 8 bases; junction bases outside the gene matches: 6. Germline values: CDR1 SGHTA, CDR2 FQGNSA. The CDR3 loop spans 13 amino acids. Here the CDR3 DNA reads TGTGCCAGCAGTTACGACAGGGCAGGGGAGCTGTTTTTT. As protein: CASSYDRAGELFF.

This clonotype appeared a few times. The chain combines TRBV20-1 with TRBJ1-2; no firm D call. This CDR3 spans 14 amino acids. V gave up 3 bases and J gave up 0 bases, with 11 bases separating them. From germline, CDR1 is DFQATT and CDR2 SNEGSKA (reference sequence). CDR3 DNA: TGCAGTGCTAGGCGAAGGGCAGCTAACTATGGCTACACCTTC. Encoded protein: CSARRRAANYGYTF.

The rearrangement joins TRBV7-2 to TRBJ2-7; D gene unclear. Germline V gene lookup returns CDR1 SGHTA and CDR2 FQGNSA. Deletions cut 2 bases from V and 4 bases from J, with 3 bases between. The CDR3 covers 11 residues. This CDR3 reads CASSLQYEQYF. The CDR3 coding sequence is TGTGCCAGCAGCTTACAGTACGAGCAGTACTTC.

The chain is built from TRBV7-3 and TRBJ2-3; 16 nucleotides line up with TRBD2. The CDR3 consists of 18 residues. V lost 5 bases, J lost 1 base, and 6 bases stayed unmatched. Germline V gene data show CDR1 as SGHTA and CDR2 as FQGTGA. The CDR3 reads CASSQGTSGRAGTDTQYF. In nucleotides, the CDR3 is TGTGCCAGCAGCCAAGGGACTAGCGGGAGGGCCGGCACAGATACGCAGTATTTT.

This sequence joins TRBV4-1 and TRBJ2-1; 9 positions match TRBD1. CDR3 length: 15 residues. Germline V gene data show CDR1 as MGHRA and CDR2 as YSYEKL. Trimming removed 3 bases from V and 0 bases from J; junction bases left unmatched: 0. The CDR3 region is CASSQDRGSYNEQFF. CDR3 bases: TGCGCCAGCAGCCAGGACAGGGGCTCCTACAATGAGCAGTTCTTC.

The chain employs TRBV6-1 and TRBJ2-7; 8 nucleotides match TRBD2. This CDR3 comprises 15 residues. V gave up 2 bases and J gave up 5 bases; unmatched junction bases: 8. CDR1 is MNHNS and CDR2 is SASEGT in the germline V gene. The CDR3 spells CASSERAGVPDEQYF. The CDR3 DNA follows: TGTGCCAGCAGTGAACGAGCGGGAGTCCCAGACGAGCAGTACTTC.

This clonotype was counted a few times. The chain couples TRBV28 to TRBJ2-1, with a possible D match to TRBD2 (5 bases). V shed 5 bases and J shed 5 bases, with 16 bases lying between them. Germline-derived CDR1 and CDR2 are MDHEN and SYDVKM. The CDR3 consists of 15 residues. For the CDR3, the DNA is TGTGCCAGCAGTGCTCACTCTAGCCGCCACAATGAGCAGTTCTTC. As protein: CASSAHSSRHNEQFF.

The J gene is TRBJ1-2, the V gene TRBV7-8, with 7 bases lining up with TRBD1. Germline values: CDR1 SGHVS, CDR2 FQNEAQ. This CDR3 comprises 15 residues. Trimming took 1 base from V and 4 from J; bases not matched to a gene: 6. In DNA form, the CDR3 reads TGTGCCAGCAGCTTAGGCACAGGGGACCCCTATGGCTACACCTTC. Its translation is CASSLGTGDPYGYTF.

The V gene is TRBV29-1, the J gene TRBJ1-5; 7 bases are a match to TRBD1. CDR3 length: 13 residues. Germline-derived CDR1 and CDR2 are SQVTM and ANQGSEA. V lost 6 bases to trimming and J lost 4 bases; unmatched junction nucleotides: 6. The CDR3 sequence is CSVARDRNQPQHF. The CDR3 DNA follows: TGCAGCGTAGCCCGGGACAGAAATCAGCCCCAGCATTTT.

The chain recombines TRBV28 with TRBJ1-1, with 7 bases lining up with TRBD1. Trimming removed 6 bases from V and 1 base from J; junction bases left unmatched: 5. Germline V gene data show CDR1 as MDHEN and CDR2 as SYDVKM. The CDR3 consists of 14 residues. In nucleotides, the CDR3 is TGTGCCAGCAGGGTGACAGGGCAGAACACTGAAGCTTTCTTT. Its protein is CASRVTGQNTEAFF. Based on the CDR3 plus reference TRBV28 and TRBJ1-1, the full variable domain is DVKVTQSSRYLVKRTGEKVFLECVQDMDHENMFWYRQDPGLGLRLIYFSYDVKMKEKGDIPEGYSVSREKKERFSLILESASTNQTSMYLCASRVTGQNTEAFFGQGTRLTVV.

V gene TRBV11-3 combines with J gene TRBJ2-4; the match to TRBD1 covers 8 bases. CDR1 is SGHNT, CDR2 YENEEA, per germline. This CDR3 is built from 14 residues. With V trimmed by 1 base and J by 9 bases, 5 bases remained unmatched. The CDR3, as DNA: TGTGCCAGCAGCTTAGTCGGAGGGACAGGCATTCAGTACTTC. Its translation is CASSLVGGTGIQYF.

J is TRBJ2-1 and V is TRBV19; a weak D match, TRBD2 (6 bases). The germline gives CDR1 LNHDA, CDR2 SQIVND (reference sequence). The V and J ends lost 6 bases and 1 base respectively, with 13 bases between them. This CDR3 is 15 amino acids long. Here the CDR3 reads CASSPTSISYNEQFF. The CDR3 DNA is TGTGCCAGTAGCCCGACTAGTATTTCCTACAATGAGCAGTTCTTC.

In its sample, this clonotype was seen a few times. J is TRBJ2-7 and V is TRBV20-1; D is possibly TRBD1 (5 bases). The CDR3 runs 11 residues. Trimming took off 6 bases at V and 3 bases at J, with 9 bases between the two ends. The germline V gene encodes CDR1 DFQATT and CDR2 SNEGSKA (reference sequence). CDR3 region: CSAADSYEQYF. CDR3 nucleotides: TGCAGTGCAGCTGACAGCTACGAGCAGTACTTC.

This clonotype was counted only a few times. The genes are TRBV6-5 and TRBJ1-6; D is undetermined. V was shortened by 4 bases and J by 10 bases, with 11 bases between the two germline ends. CDR1 and CDR2 from the germline V gene are MNHEY and SVGAGI. The CDR3 length is 13 residues. The CDR3 region has the DNA TGTGCCAGCAGTTCTAGGGCGAACTCACCCCTCCACTTT. Its protein product is CASSSRANSPLHF.

This chain connects TRBV18 to TRBJ1-1; TRBD1 matches at 8 bases. This CDR3 region has 13 residues. The germline V gene encodes CDR1 KGHSH and CDR2 LQKENI. V shed 5 bases, J shed 1 base, and the junction held 0 bases outside the gene matches. The CDR3 nucleotides read TGTGCCAGCTCAGGACAGGGGAACACTGAAGCTTTCTTT. Amino acid sequence: CASSGQGNTEAFF.

V usage is TRBV28 and J usage is TRBJ2-5; 7 bases agree with TRBD1. The ends lost 8 bases at V and 1 base at J; junction bases unmatched: 1. Germline V CDR1 and CDR2: MDHEN, SYDVKM. This CDR3 is built from 12 residues. For the CDR3, the DNA is TGTGCCAGCCGGGACAGCCAAGAGACCCAGTACTTC. Translated: CASRDSQETQYF.

The rearrangement uses TRBV20-1 and TRBJ2-7, with TRBD1 matching 7 bases. The V gene's germline CDR1 is DFQATT and CDR2 SNEGSKA (reference sequence). The V and J ends lost 3 bases and 5 bases, in that order; junction bases with no gene match: 13. CDR3 length: 15 amino acids. CDR3 sequence reads: CSASHSGGVWNEQYF. CDR3 DNA sequence: TGCAGTGCTAGCCACTCAGGGGGAGTGTGGAACGAGCAGTACTTC.

The gene calls are TRBV2 and TRBJ1-6; D remains unclear. Germline lookup yields CDR1 SNHLY and CDR2 FYNNEI. The CDR3 is 14 residues long. V was trimmed by 4 bases and J by 10 bases, leaving 14 bases between them. The CDR3 DNA is TGTGCCAGCAGTGTGGCCGCCAGATACTCACCCCTCCACTTT. This encodes CASSVAARYSPLHF.

The chain recombines TRBV10-3 with TRBJ1-1, with 7 bases matching TRBD1. V lost 11 bases and J lost 1; bases outside the gene matches: 13. Germline CDR1 ENHRY, CDR2 SYGVKD. The CDR3 has 15 amino acids. CDR3 loop: CASQVRQGANTEAFF. The DNA of the CDR3 is TGTGCCTCCCAGGTTCGACAGGGTGCGAACACTGAAGCTTTCTTT.